The present T cell receptor beta chain was sequenced within a study of T cells in Graves' hyperthyroidism and ophthalmopathy (dated by TCRdb to between 2018 and 2020). Some background on the complete study: Peripheral blood samples were taken at the time of initial diagnosis, prior to any treatment. To identify distinguishing TCR V-J signatures, a discovery cohort of 95 to 100 patients was used, comprising 43 with Graves' ophthalmopathy and around 60 with stable Graves' hyperthyroidism. Whether ophthalmopathy could be predicted prospectively was tested in an independent validation cohort made up of under 20 hyperthyroidism patients plus 17 patients who later progressed to ophthalmopathy. The roughly 91 discovery patients were randomly divided into training and test sets at a 7:3 ratio. In addition, the study compared T-cell repertoires in thyroid tissue and in blood from over 5 Graves' hyperthyroidism patients. After blood sampling, hyperthyroidism patients were treated with methimazole at a starting dose of 30 mg daily, and ophthalmopathy patients were treated with high-dose intravenous methylprednisolone. The paper describes TCR Vbeta CDR3 sequencing of roughly 130 peripheral blood samples, made up of roughly 40 ophthalmopathy patients, approximately 73 hyperthyroidism patients and 17 progressor patients. Here is what the overall study found, with its caveats: Ophthalmopathy was separated from stable hyperthyroidism by a 13 V-J signature model, with just over 85% sensitivity and 81% to 82% specificity obtained in cross-validation and 80%/75% obtained in testing. Sample size was not statistically predetermined, and investigators were not blinded to group allocation. Most expanded thyroid clonotypes (frequency above 0.001) were also detected in blood, suggesting blood repertoires may reflect thyroid immune responses. During validation, the model predicted progression to ophthalmopathy a median of about 5.9 months ahead of onset, with almost 71% sensitivity and about 75% specificity.

CDR1 and CDR2 are drawn from the germline V gene: SNHLY, FYNNEI. The cysteine opens and the phenylalanine closes a CDR3 of 15 amino acids. Only the CDR3 region is kept as DNA, spanning 45 bases read in frame from base 1. V is cut by 6 bases and J by 2 bases, and the space between the germline ends is 16 bases. This clonotype was recorded many times. What antigen it recognizes has not been identified. It has no much larger one-base neighbor in the sample; base qualities were not kept. The TCR beta CDR3 regions were amplified from RNA transcripts. For the first round of RT-PCR on the TCR CDR3, the HTBI primer set was used together with the Qiagen OneStep RT-PCR kit. The libraries were constructed in a second round of multiplex PCR and then size-selected and purified. The libraries were sequenced on an Illumina HiSeq2000 using paired-end 100 bp reads. In the authors' own workflow: SOAPnuke was used to process the raw data, throwing out any read that contained adapters or uncalled bases, had a mean Phred below 15, or lacked an exact constant-primer or identifier match. COPE v1.2.5 was used to merge high-quality paired reads, and clonotypes were defined as unique nucleotide sequences. MiTCR v1.1 was used to align the clonotypes against IMGT TRBV, TRBD and TRBJ reference segments. The analysis was restricted to V-J combinations with a frequency above 0.0001, which together covered 99% to 99.2% of the repertoires. A TCS score was defined as the ratio of F50 (clonal expansion) to E x V (chaos), with BLOSUM62-based TCRdist applied between CDR3 peptides within each V-J. Welch's t-statistics and random forest reduced fewer than 600 V-J features to fewer than 15, which were used in a naive Bayes classifier (R e1071). In TCRdb, the public reads were trimmed at Q25 with fastp and aligned with MiXCR, with productive beta chains retained. Rows with a matching CDR3 protein are joined into one entry that keeps the most common DNA and genes. Here the V and J calls rest on TCRdb's processing, not on the authors' analysis. In all, the sample holds some 200,000 distinct CDR3 sequences, and roughly a sixth of those were seen once. More than 50% of the sample lies in the top ten.

Stable Graves' hyperthyroidism was defined as no progression to ophthalmopathy during 18 months of follow-up. The hyperthyroidism patients were between 18 and 65 years old and newly diagnosed, with a disease duration of less than 2 months. Exclusion was applied to patients with uncontrolled infections, other autoimmune diseases, pregnancy or lactation. Diagnoses were established on the basis of clinical symptoms, serum thyroxine and TRAb, thyroid ultrasound, and orbital computed tomography. PBMCs were isolated from 7.5 to 10 ml of fresh peripheral blood by Ficoll-Paque density gradient centrifugation. Trizol reagent was used to extract total RNA, and RNA quality was then checked on an Agilent 2100 Bioanalyzer.

Sequenced material: blood. This TCR derives from a woman in her forties or fifties with Graves' hyperthyroidism. The V and J segments used are TRBV2 and TRBJ2-5, and possibly TRBD1, on 6 matching bases. The sequenced DNA: TGTGCCAGCAGCCAGACAGGTGCAATACAAGAGACCCAGTACTTC. This translates into CASSQTGAIQETQYF.